This TCR beta chain was identified during a study of graft-versus-host responses after intestinal transplantation. Study background: Each recipient received a multivisceral, liver-intestinal, or isolated intestinal graft.

Trimming took 6 bases from V and 1 from J, leaving 13 bases between them. This CDR3 region has 14 residues. In germline, CDR1 is MNHEY, CDR2 SVGAGI. Study conclusions and caveats: Patients with graft-donor T cell macrochimerism had high graft-versus-host to host-versus-graft clonal ratios in allografts. Early after transplant, HvG clones declined as circulating GvH clones peaked. GvH clonotypes were identified within recipient marrow, with a subset emerging first in ileum or blood.

Measured with immunoSEQ multiplex PCR; TCRdb has only the in-frame clones, and not every one. The data contain approximately 130,000 clones, around 94% of them seen just once; the ten biggest clones take up under 0.2%. Comments on this clone: Its antigen is as yet unknown.

The chain is built from TRBV6-5 and TRBJ2-7; the D gene is possibly TRBD2 (7 bases). The sequence was obtained from a human donor who received an intestinal transplant. The sample was unstimulated CD4+ T cells sorted from spleen or lymph node cells, taken before intestinal transplant. The DNA of the CDR3 is TGTGCCAGCAGGGTGGGAGGGGGATCCTACGAGCAGTACTTC. Amino acid sequence: CASRVGGGSYEQYF.